The rows below give T cell receptor beta chains drawn from one sample of a study of T cells in Graves' hyperthyroidism and ophthalmopathy. TCRdb re-called the multiplex PCR reads through MiXCR, storing one row per CDR3 protein. The sample has some 600,000 distinct CDR3 sequences, approximately 15% seen once. The sequencing input was blood. The receptor set was obtained from a woman younger than 45 with Graves' hyperthyroidism that later progressed to Graves' ophthalmopathy. Both conserved end residues are part of each CDR3. D genes are given only for firm matches. Clone size is stated in some rows and not others, as once, few, many or a class when expanded.

NA	TRBV27	TRBJ1-1	NA	11	TGTGCCAGCGAGAGAGGGGCTGAAGCTTTCTTT	CASERGAEAFF
many	TRBV6-1	TRBJ1-4	NA	14	TGTGCCAGCAGTCCGGCAGGGCGAGATGAAAAACTGTTTTTT	CASSPAGRDEKLFF
few	TRBV18	TRBJ2-1	NA	16	TGTGCCAGCTCACCACTGACCGGCGCTCAAAACAATGAGCAGTTCTTC	CASSPLTGAQNNEQFF
many	TRBV7-6	TRBJ2-1	TRBD2	16	TGTGCCAGCAGCTCCCTTAGCGGGGCCGAGAACAATGAGCAGTTCTTC	CASSSLSGAENNEQFF
many	TRBV6-1	TRBJ1-1	NA	16	TGTGCCAGCAGTGGGAGCCAAATGAGCATGAACACTGAAGCTTTCTTT	CASSGSQMSMNTEAFF
few	TRBV30	TRBJ1-2	TRBD1	14	TGTGCCTCCCACAGGGGAACTGGGAGCTATGGCTACACCTTC	CASHRGTGSYGYTF
many	TRBV18	TRBJ2-7	TRBD2	15	TGTGCCAGCTCACAGAGCGGGACTATCTCCTACGAGCAGTACTTC	CASSQSGTISYEQYF
many	TRBV7-3	TRBJ1-6	TRBD1	17	TGTGCCAGCAGCCTAAACCCGGGACAGGGGGCTCATTCACCCCTCCACTTT	CASSLNPGQGAHSPLHF
many	TRBV24-1	TRBJ2-1	NA	15	TGTGCCACCAGTGATTCCCCGCGCTCCTACAATGAGCAGTTCTTC	CATSDSPRSYNEQFF
few	TRBV19	TRBJ1-1	NA	14	TGTGCCAGTAGTATAGTAGGGATGAACACTGAAGCTTTCTTT	CASSIVGMNTEAFF
many	TRBV24-1	TRBJ1-1	NA	17	TGTGCCACCAGTGATTTGCAAGAGGGCAGCCCCAACACTGAAGCTTTCTTT	CATSDLQEGSPNTEAFF
many	TRBV6-2/TRBV6-3	TRBJ2-4	TRBD2	18	TGTGCCAGCAGTTACTCCCTTACTAGCGAGATAGCCAAAAACATTCAGTACTTC	CASSYSLTSEIAKNIQYF
NA	TRBV10-3	TRBJ2-1	NA	15	TGTGCCATCAGGACCAAGGTAGGCTCCTACAATGAGCAGTTCTTC	CAIRTKVGSYNEQFF
NA	TRBV4-3	TRBJ1-1	NA	15	TGCGCCAGCAGCCAAGCCGCCGGGGGTTTGACTGAAGCTTTCTTT	CASSQAAGGLTEAFF
many	TRBV7-9	TRBJ1-6	TRBD1	18	TGTGCCAGCAGCTCGGGCTGGGGACAGGGACGGGAGAAAGCACCCCTCCACTTT	CASSSGWGQGREKAPLHF
NA	TRBV6-5	TRBJ1-3	NA	16	TGTGCCAGCAGTTACTTGACAGCTACCTCTGGAAACACCATATATTTT	CASSYLTATSGNTIYF
NA	TRBV28	TRBJ2-1	NA	15	TGTGCCAGCAGTTTATTGGAGGGACTCTACAATGAGCAGTTCTTC	CASSLLEGLYNEQFF
NA	TRBV20-1	TRBJ2-1	TRBD2	15	TGCAGTGCTCTAGGGACTAGCGGGGCCCACAATGAGCAGTTCTTC	CSALGTSGAHNEQFF
NA	TRBV10-3	TRBJ2-5	NA	15	TGTGCCATCAGTGAGTCGAGTTTGTATCCGGGGACCCAGTACTTC	CAISESSLYPGTQYF
NA	TRBV11-3	TRBJ2-1	TRBD2	12	TGTGCCAGCAGAGGGACTAGCATTGAGCAGTTCTTC	CASRGTSIEQFF
once	TRBV5-1	TRBJ2-3	TRBD2	16	TGCGCCAGCAGCGTACAAGCGGGAGGGCTGGGAGATACGCAGTATTTT	CASSVQAGGLGDTQYF
few	TRBV14	TRBJ1-4	NA	13	TGTGCCAGCAGCCAACAACTAACTGAAAAACTGTTTTTT	CASSQQLTEKLFF
NA	TRBV24-1	TRBJ1-2	NA	12	TGTGCCACCAGTGATTTGCAGGGGCACTACACCTTC	CATSDLQGHYTF
many	TRBV28	TRBJ1-6	TRBD1	14	TGTGCCAGCAGAGGGACAGGGCTTAATTCACCCCTCCACTTT	CASRGTGLNSPLHF
NA	TRBV20-1	TRBJ2-3	NA	14	TGCAGTGCGAAGGCTCTTGCCCTCACAGATACGCAGTATTTT	CSAKALALTDTQYF
many	TRBV15	TRBJ2-3	TRBD2	17	TGTGCCACCAGCAGATCGCCCACTAGCGGGAGGGCAGATACGCAGTATTTT	CATSRSPTSGRADTQYF
NA	TRBV5-1	TRBJ2-5	TRBD1	14	TGCGCCAGCAGCGACACAGGGGGCGGAGAGACCCAGTACTTC	CASSDTGGGETQYF
few	TRBV4-1	TRBJ1-5	NA	14	TGCGCCAGCAGAGCCTCGACAGGTTATCAGCCCCAGCATTTT	CASRASTGYQPQHF
many	TRBV3-1	TRBJ1-2	TRBD1	14	TGTGCCAGCAGCCAAGCAGGGGGGGCGCGGGGCTACACCTTC	CASSQAGGARGYTF
many	TRBV3-1	TRBJ2-3	TRBD2	15	TGTGCCAGCAGCCAAGCGGGAGGGTCCACAGATACGCAGTATTTT	CASSQAGGSTDTQYF
few	TRBV7-3	TRBJ2-1	NA	13	TGTGCCAGCAGATTTTCAGGGGGAGGTGAGCAGTTCTTC	CASRFSGGGEQFF
many	TRBV3-1	TRBJ2-7	TRBD2	15	TGTGCCAGCAGCCCCCACTCGGGACTAGCGGGAGAGCAGTACTTC	CASSPHSGLAGEQYF
many	TRBV20-1	TRBJ2-5	TRBD1	13	TGCAGTGCTATGACAGGGCGAGGCGAGACCCAGTACTTC	CSAMTGRGETQYF
NA	TRBV30	TRBJ1-5	NA	14	TGTGCCTGGAGATCGGGATATAGCAATCAGCCCCAGCATTTT	CAWRSGYSNQPQHF
many	TRBV27	TRBJ1-1	NA	13	TGTGCCAGCAGCAACGGCCCGTTGGCTGAAGCTTTCTTT	CASSNGPLAEAFF
many	TRBV7-2	TRBJ2-2	NA	15	TGTGCCAGCAGCTTCAACGGGGGAGCCACCGGGGAGCTGTTTTTT	CASSFNGGATGELFF
NA	TRBV14	TRBJ1-4	NA	15	TGTGCCAGCAGCCAAGACGTTGGGGGTAATGAAAAACTGTTTTTT	CASSQDVGGNEKLFF
many	TRBV2	TRBJ2-3	NA	12	TGTGCCAGCAGTGACCCCCCCCAGGGGCAGTATTTT	CASSDPPQGQYF
many	TRBV5-6	TRBJ1-2	NA	16	TGTGCCAGCAGCTTGAGGGAGTCGTTCCTCAACTATGGCTACACCTTC	CASSLRESFLNYGYTF
NA	TRBV15	TRBJ1-5	NA	17	TGTGCCACCAGCGGTGTAAATTGGATAAACCGAAATCAGCCCCAGCATTTT	CATSGVNWINRNQPQHF
many	TRBV29-1	TRBJ2-1	TRBD1	14	TGCAGCGTTGAGGCCAGGGGGTCCTACAATGAGCAGTTCTTC	CSVEARGSYNEQFF
many	TRBV7-9	TRBJ2-7	TRBD2	13	TGTGCCAGCAACTCCGGGACTACGGGTGAGCAGTACTTC	CASNSGTTGEQYF
few	TRBV27	TRBJ2-7	NA	16	TGTGCCAGCAGTCTTGAGGCGCCCTTGGGAGTGTACGAGCAGTACTTC	CASSLEAPLGVYEQYF
many	TRBV18	TRBJ2-7	TRBD1	15	TGTGCCAGCTCACGCAGCCGGGACAGTTTCTACGAGCAGTACTTC	CASSRSRDSFYEQYF
many	TRBV28	TRBJ2-3	NA	13	TGTGCCAGCAGTTTAGGTTCACCAGATACGCAGTATTTT	CASSLGSPDTQYF
NA	TRBV5-6	TRBJ1-1	NA	14	TGTGCCAGCAGCTTCACAGGGCCGGAGACTGAAGCTCTCTTT	CASSFTGPETEALF
few	TRBV24-1	TRBJ2-2	NA	16	TGTGCCACCAGTGATTTAGCACAGGACTACACCGGGGAGCTGTTTTTT	CATSDLAQDYTGELFF
many	TRBV12-3/TRBV12-4	TRBJ1-3	TRBD1	17	TGTGCCAGCGAACGGGACAGGGGACCTCGGGTTGGAAACACCATATATTTT	CASERDRGPRVGNTIYF
many	TRBV9	TRBJ2-5	TRBD2	17	TGTGCCAGCAGCGACGGGGCGGCTAGCGGCAGCCAAGAGACCCAGTACTTC	CASSDGAASGSQETQYF
many	TRBV12-5	TRBJ2-7	NA	13	TGTGCTAGTGGTTTGGTCCCCAGCTACGAGCAGTACTTC	CASGLVPSYEQYF
NA	TRBV11-3	TRBJ1-1	NA	15	TGTGCCAGCAGCTCGTTTGGGGGGGTCGGGACTGAAGCTTTCTTT	CASSSFGGVGTEAFF
many	TRBV30	TRBJ1-2	NA	13	TGTGCCTGCAGGCTGGGGGGAAGCTATGGCTACACCTTC	CACRLGGSYGYTF
NA	TRBV2	TRBJ2-2	NA	14	TGTGCCAGCGATCGAGGGACCAACACCGGGGAGCTGTTTTTT	CASDRGTNTGELFF
many	TRBV9	TRBJ1-1	NA	14	TGTGCCAGCAGCGCCCAGGGAGGGGCCACTGAAGCTTTCTTT	CASSAQGGATEAFF
once	TRBV27	TRBJ2-5	NA	14	TGTGCCAGCAGTCCCGATGGGTACCAAGAGACCCAGTACTTC	CASSPDGYQETQYF
many	TRBV30	TRBJ1-5	NA	15	TGTGCCTGGAGTCAACCAGGGCTTGGCAATCAGCCCCAGCATTTT	CAWSQPGLGNQPQHF